The 26 T cell receptor beta chains reported below all come from one sample, sequenced in a study of cytomegalovirus exposure and HLA in healthy donors. The primer mix had 60 Vbeta and 13 Jbeta primers. Clones were read by immunoSEQ multiplex PCR, and TCRdb kept only the in-frame ones, dropping some. The repertoire holds around 170,000 clones, with about 81% as singletons. The sequenced sample consisted of PBMCs. The receptors were gathered from a woman between 18 and 30 years old in good health and CMV-seronegative.

This sequence joins TRBV7-3 and TRBJ2-5, with 11 bases fitting TRBD2. Trimming removed 2 bases from V and 5 bases from J; junction bases left unmatched: 4. The CDR3 runs to 15 residues. From germline, CDR1 is SGHTA and CDR2 FQGTGA. DNA of the CDR3: TGTGCCAGCAGCTTAGGGGGACTAGCGGCCGAGACCCAGTACTTC. Its protein is CASSLGGLAAETQYF.

The chain is built from TRBV25-1 and TRBJ2-5; 10 bases line up with TRBD1. The CDR3 is made up of 17 amino acids. The germline CDR1 and CDR2 sequences are MGHDK and SYGVNS. With V trimmed by 0 bases and J by 11 bases, 15 bases remained unmatched. The CDR3 DNA follows: TGTGCCAGCAGTGAATATCCCCTCGGGACAGGGGAGCTTAAGCAGTACTTC. This codes for CASSEYPLGTGELKQYF.

The chain employs TRBV6-5 and TRBJ1-1, with D maybe TRBD1 (6 bases). Trimming pared 7 bases from V and 5 bases from J, leaving 17 bases between. CDR1 is MNHEY, CDR2 SVGAGI, per germline. This CDR3 comprises 14 residues. CDR3 region: CASIPTGKSTEAFF. The CDR3 DNA follows: TGTGCCAGCATCCCTACAGGGAAATCGACTGAAGCTTTCTTT.

The chain recombines TRBV30 with TRBJ2-7, with D uncertain. The CDR3 totals 12 residues. The germline V gene encodes CDR1 GTSNPN and CDR2 SVGIG (reference sequence). V was cut by 1 base and J by 2 bases, with 6 bases left in between. The CDR3 loop is CAWSGVAYEQYF. The CDR3 nucleotides are TGTGCCTGGAGTGGAGTGGCCTACGAGCAGTACTTC.

The sample holds one count of this clone. The chain is built from TRBV6-4 and TRBJ1-1, with D unresolved. Deletions cut 7 bases from V and 1 base from J, with 19 bases between. CDR3 length: 16 amino acids. Per germline, CDR1 MRHNA and CDR2 SNTAGT. The CDR3 loop is CASINSPSTGNTEAFF. As DNA, the CDR3 is TGTGCCAGCATAAACTCCCCCTCGACGGGGAACACTGAAGCTTTCTTT.

The chain couples TRBV7-9 to TRBJ2-1, with 8 bases aligning to TRBD1. CDR1 and CDR2 from the germline V gene are SEHNR and FQNEAQ (reference sequence). This CDR3 spans 16 amino acids. V gave up 4 bases and J gave up 6 bases; unmatched junction bases: 11. CDR3 coding DNA: TGTGCCAGCAGCTCTCACAGGGGGTTTGAAGGCAATGAGCAGTTCTTC. This translates into CASSSHRGFEGNEQFF.

The chain carries TRBV7-2 and TRBJ1-2; weak D call: TRBD1 (6 bases). Germline V CDR1 and CDR2: SGHTA, FQGNSA. The V end lost 5 bases, the J end lost 8 bases, and 18 bases lay between the germline ends. The CDR3 spans 14 residues. The CDR3 loop is CASSASGGQEGYTF. In DNA, the CDR3 is TGTGCCAGCAGCGCATCGGGGGGGCAGGAGGGCTACACCTTC.

The chain uses TRBV2 and TRBJ2-5, with D unresolved. V was pared by 2 bases and J by 1 base, with 8 bases between. The V gene's germline CDR1 is SNHLY and CDR2 FYNNEI. This CDR3 comprises 14 residues. The CDR3 DNA reads as TGTGCCAGCAGTGAATGGTTGGCCCAAGAGACCCAGTACTTC. Translating it yields CASSEWLAQETQYF.

A few counts support this clone. This chain uses TRBV7-2 with TRBJ2-4, with 9 bases matching TRBD2. The CDR3 runs 16 residues. The germline gives CDR1 SGHTA, CDR2 FQGNSA. V shed 1 base, J shed 1 base, and the junction held 2 bases outside the gene matches. CDR3: CASSLVSGGAKNIQYF. The CDR3 DNA reads TGTGCCAGCAGCTTAGTAAGCGGGGGGGCCAAAAACATTCAGTACTTC.

The chain carries TRBV13 and TRBJ2-1; tentative D call: TRBD2 (6 bases). The CDR3 is made up of 14 amino acids. Trimming cost V 5 bases and J 4 bases, with 12 bases left between them. The V gene's germline CDR1 is PRHDT and CDR2 FYEKMQ (reference sequence). CDR3 sequence: CASSDRDLYNEQFF. The DNA of the CDR3 is TGTGCCAGCAGCGACCGGGACTTATACAATGAGCAGTTCTTC.

V is TRBV5-1 and J is TRBJ2-6, with a tentative D call TRBD2 (6 bases). The CDR3 is 17 amino acids. Trimming pared 5 bases from V and 4 bases from J, leaving 19 bases between. CDR1 and CDR2 (germline): SGHRS, YFSETQ. For the CDR3, the DNA is TGCGCCAGCAGGAGTCGGGGGTTACTCGAAGGGGCCAACGTCCTGACTTTC. It encodes CASRSRGLLEGANVLTF.

The chain has TRBV11-2 and TRBJ2-7; TRBD2 aligns across 10 bases. Germline assignment: CDR1 SGHAT and CDR2 FQNNGV. This CDR3 spans 17 amino acids. Germline trimming cut 5 bases from V and 0 bases from J; bases unmatched to any gene: 10. As DNA, the CDR3 is TGTGCCAGCAGCCCAGCGGGAGGGCCCGAATCCTCCTACGAGCAGTACTTC. As protein: CASSPAGGPESSYEQYF.

This clone has just one count. The rearrangement joins TRBV2 to TRBJ2-3, with 12 nucleotides matching TRBD2. This CDR3 is built from 15 residues. V lost 6 bases, J lost 3 bases, and 4 bases stayed unmatched. Germline V lookup: CDR1 SNHLY, CDR2 FYNNEI. This chain's CDR3 is CASRHTSGGTDTQYF. CDR3 DNA sequence: TGTGCCAGCAGACATACTAGCGGGGGGACAGATACGCAGTATTTT.

This clone has a single count. The V call is TRBV5-6, the J call TRBJ1-6; D gene unclear. The CDR3 runs 15 residues. Germline CDR1 reads SGHDT; CDR2 reads YYEEEE. V was clipped by 0 bases and J by 5 bases, with 9 bases between them. In nucleotides, the CDR3 is TGTGCCAGCAGCTTGGCGGCAGCGAATAATTCACCCCTCCACTTT. It yields the protein CASSLAAANNSPLHF.

This sequence joins TRBV27 and TRBJ2-7, with TRBD2 matching 10 bases. With 5 bases clipped from V and 4 bases from J, the junction kept 14 bases outside the gene matches. The germline V gene encodes CDR1 MNHEY and CDR2 SMNVEV (reference sequence). This CDR3 comprises 17 residues. The CDR3 reads CASSPPVRLAGVYEQYF. The CDR3 DNA reads TGTGCCAGCAGTCCCCCTGTAAGGCTAGCGGGAGTTTACGAGCAGTACTTC.

The chain carries TRBV7-8 and TRBJ2-1, with 11 bases aligning to TRBD1. The CDR3 is 20 residues long. The junction had 15 bases not matched to a gene; V was cut back by 5 bases and J by 0 bases. Per the germline V gene, CDR1 is SGHVS and CDR2 is FQNEAQ. The CDR3: CASSRLGQGVGGSSYNEQFF. Here the CDR3 DNA reads TGTGCCAGCAGCCGACTGGGACAGGGGGTGGGCGGGAGCTCCTACAATGAGCAGTTCTTC. Full variable domain (outside the CDR3, taken from reference TRBV7-8 and TRBJ2-1): GAGVSQSPRYKVAKRGQDVALRCDPISGHVSLFWYQQALGQGPEFLTYFQNEAQLDKSGLPSDRFFAERPEGSVSTLKIQRTQQEDSAVYLCASSRLGQGVGGSSYNEQFFGPGTRLTVL.

The chain uses TRBV6-5 and TRBJ2-3; TRBD2 matches at 10 bases. The germline gives CDR1 MNHEY, CDR2 SVGAGI. This CDR3 has 16 residues. J was trimmed by 0 bases and V by 4 bases; bases with no gene match: 4. CDR3 protein: CASSSIAGGSTDTQYF. CDR3 coding DNA: TGTGCCAGCAGTTCCATAGCGGGGGGAAGCACAGATACGCAGTATTTT.

This chain uses TRBV25-1 with TRBJ2-3; 7 bases match TRBD1. The CDR3 has 16 residues. V shed 7 bases, J shed 2 bases, and the junction held 12 bases outside the gene matches. Per the germline V gene, CDR1 is MGHDK and CDR2 is SYGVNS. The CDR3 coding sequence is TGTGCCAGCACCACAAAACGACAGGGTTCCACAGATACGCAGTATTTT. It specifies CASTTKRQGSTDTQYF.

In its sample, this clone was seen a few times. This chain joins TRBV4-1 and TRBJ2-7; 13 bases are a match to TRBD2. Trimming removed 3 bases from V and 5 bases from J; junction bases left unmatched: 4. The CDR3 is made up of 15 amino acids. Germline V CDR1 and CDR2: MGHRA, YSYEKL. The CDR3 loop is CASSQGTSGDHEQYF. The CDR3 DNA follows: TGCGCCAGCAGCCAGGGGACTAGCGGGGACCACGAGCAGTACTTC.

The gene calls are TRBV7-8 and TRBJ2-7; D gene ambiguous. Germline-derived CDR1 and CDR2 are SGHVS and FQNEAQ. The CDR3 loop spans 13 amino acids. V was pared by 5 bases and J by 3 bases, with 11 bases between. CDR3 in amino acids: CASSLKGGYEQYF. DNA of the CDR3: TGTGCCAGCAGCCTAAAAGGCGGCTACGAGCAGTACTTC.

V gene TRBV7-9 combines with J gene TRBJ1-6, with 7 bases matching TRBD1. J lost 7 bases, V lost 0 bases, and 6 bases had no gene match. Germline CDR1 SEHNR, CDR2 FQNEAQ (reference sequence). CDR3 length: 16 residues. The CDR3 coding sequence is TGTGCCAGCAGCTTAGCAGAGACAGGGCGAAATTCACCCCTCCACTTT. Translation gives CASSLAETGRNSPLHF.

The V and J genes are TRBV19 and TRBJ2-5; 8 bases are shared with TRBD1. The J call may be in error: the DNA end matches TRBJ2-7 better. The CDR3 runs 15 residues. Germline-derived CDR1 and CDR2 are LNHDA and SQIVND (reference sequence). In nucleotides, the CDR3 is TGTGCCAGTAGTTCCGGGACAGGAAGCTCCTACGAGCAGTACTTC. Amino acid sequence: CASSSGTGSSYEQYF.

The table lists this clone with a count of one. The chain recombines TRBV7-8 with TRBJ2-3, with 7 bases aligning to TRBD1. Trimming at V came to 5 bases and at J to 1 base, leaving 12 bases not matched to a gene. The germline V gene has CDR1 SGHVS and CDR2 FQNEAQ. The CDR3 contains 17 residues. For the CDR3, the DNA is TGTGCCAGCAGCCCTGAGAGTTACAGGGGCGGCACAGATACGCAGTATTTT. Translating it yields CASSPESYRGGTDTQYF.

The rearrangement uses TRBV6-4 and TRBJ2-5, with D tentatively TRBD1 (6 bases). Germline values: CDR1 MRHNA, CDR2 SNTAGT. Trimming took off 3 bases at V and 2 bases at J, with 16 bases between the two ends. CDR3 length: 16 residues. CDR3 coding DNA: TGTGCCAGCAGTGAACCTGGACAGTTGCTGCAAGAGACCCAGTACTTC. Protein: CASSEPGQLLQETQYF.

The chain has TRBV9 and TRBJ2-7; TRBD1 matches at 10 bases. The CDR3 sequence is 15 residues long. The trim removed 3 bases at V and 6 bases at J, leaving 9 bases unmatched. The germline V gene encodes CDR1 SGDLS and CDR2 YYNGEE. The CDR3 loop is CASSGGTGVFGEQYF. DNA of the CDR3: TGTGCCAGCAGCGGGGGGACAGGGGTTTTTGGCGAGCAGTACTTC.

The CDR3 DNA follows: TGTGCCAGCAAGGAGAGCGGGAGCTCCTACAATGAGCAGTTCTTC. Translation gives CASKESGSSYNEQFF. The V and J genes are TRBV28 and TRBJ2-1; TRBD2 matches at 8 bases. The J segment lost 0 bases and the V segment lost 7 bases, leaving 5 bases of the junction unmatched. This CDR3 has 15 residues. Germline CDR1 is MDHEN and CDR2 is SYDVKM.